Sequencing of this TCR beta chain was carried out in a study of OX40 agonist ivuxolimab in advanced cancers. The method was immunoSEQ multiplex PCR; TCRdb's version includes in-frame clones alone and lacks a portion of them. The sample shows 65,000 to 90,000 clones, about nine tenths of them seen only once. V lost 3 bases, J lost 6 bases, and 9 bases lay in between. There are 14 residues in the CDR3. CDR1 and CDR2 from the germline V gene are SEHNR and FQNEAQ (reference sequence). The receptor was isolated from an adult with an advanced solid tumor such as melanoma, head and neck, liver or kidney cancer. The material sequenced was CD4+ or CD8+ T cells sorted from blood, taken in a trial of the OX40 agonist ivuxolimab. The chain combines TRBV7-9 with TRBJ1-6; the D is unclear. The CDR3 bases are TGTGCCAGCAGCTTCCCCCAGAGTAATTCACCCCTCCACTTT. Translated, it gives CASSFPQSNSPLHF.